This T cell receptor (beta chain) was identified during a study of cytomegalovirus exposure and HLA in healthy donors. Primers included in the PCR were 60 Vbeta and 13 Jbeta primers. Here immunoSEQ multiplex PCR was the method, and the copy in TCRdb shows in-frame clones only, minus some. The sample shows 130,000 to 150,000 clones, roughly four fifths of them seen only once. This clone was observed once. CDR1 is LGHNA, CDR2 YSLEER, per germline. Trimming cost V 0 bases and J 2 bases; bases outside gene matches: 7. This CDR3 region has 17 residues. The V gene is TRBV4-3, the J gene TRBJ2-3; the match to TRBD2 covers 8 bases. The sequencing sample was made of PBMCs. The clonotype comes from a man younger than 40 in good health and CMV-seropositive. The DNA for the CDR3 is TGCGCCAGCAGCCAAGAAGCCTGGACTAGCAACACAGATACGCAGTATTTT. This translates into CASSQEAWTSNTDTQYF.